What follows describes a single T cell receptor beta chain. Its antigen is currently not known. Base qualities were left out, and no much larger clone turns up one base away. TCRbeta CDR3 regions were amplified from genomic DNA using the immunoSEQ Assay, a bias-controlled multiplex PCR. As for the original processing: The number of nucleated cells in each sample was estimated from the amplification of reference gene primers within the assay. To quantify the absolute abundance of each unique TCRbeta CDR3 rearrangement, sequence reads were collapsed and filtered. For each sample, productive Simpson clonality was calculated by taking the square root of Simpson's diversity index across productive rearrangements. Imported from immuneACCESS, the table was reduced by TCRdb to in-frame sequences with V and J called. These copies leave out some clones; in studies compared against another copy, an unresolved V gene accounts for under half, and the cause of the remainder is not known. V and J calls and clone size come straight from that table; D and trimming were deduced from the DNA. Present in this sample are around 330,000 clones, around 90% of which were seen just once. The top ten clones comprise roughly 5.3% of the sample.

The germline V gene provides CDR1 SGDLS and CDR2 YYNGEE. The CDR3 runs 16 residues from the cysteine to the phenylalanine. Only the CDR3 DNA is retained, 48 bases long and in frame from the first base. V is pared back by 0 bases and J by 1 base, with 13 bases lying between the germline termini. These data come from a study of blood T cell repertoires in COVID-19 (dated by TCRdb to 2020 to 2022). As for the study more broadly: Collaborator samples came from the United States, Italy and Spain and covered acute and convalescent phases of COVID-19. The material from the prospective study consisted of cDNA or gDNA derived from T cells, B-cell-depleted T cells, or PBMCs. The dataset comprised deeply sampled blood TCRbeta repertoires from subjects exposed to, actively infected with, or recovered from COVID-19. The repertoires were released in a freely available public database intended as a resource for research on the immune response to SARS-CoV-2. The samples were drawn from the first 160 participants of the ongoing ImmuneRACE study and from some 1,300 subjects provided by 6 global collaborators. A de-identified subject ID, COVID-19 status, age in years and sex were almost always included in the sample metadata. Where HLA class I and class II types were available, the types were taken from metadata supplied by the sample provider, not from assay-based typing.

Participants in the prospective study were enrolled through a virtual design, were aged about 18 to 100 years, and lived in about two dozen United States geographic areas. In the prospective study, participants were assigned to cohorts based on the clinical history participants reported in a screening survey and a study questionnaire. Recovered participants in ImmuneRACE Cohort 3 were defined as having two consecutive negative NP/OP PCR tests, clearance from a healthcare professional, or resolution of symptoms. Mobile phlebotomists in the prospective study collected whole blood, serum and a nasopharyngeal or oropharyngeal swab from every participant. Prospective study participants could optionally give additional blood draws and questionnaires over an approximately 2-month period. Prospective study blood samples were shipped either frozen or at room temperature before DNA extraction. Paper-wide results and their limitations: How much clinical and demographic metadata was included differed by source and by participant, and the metadata was provided uncurated.

The sequence is built from TRBV9 and TRBJ2-5; TRBD2 is possibly the D segment (6 matching bases). This clonotype originated in a man aged 60-69 years who had recovered from COVID-19. Sequenced: PBMCs or T cells enriched from blood (not recorded which). The bases are TGTGCCAGCAGCGTAGTAGGAGGGGCGACCCAAGAGACCCAGTACTTC. Translated, it gives CASSVVGGATQETQYF.